These 10 T cell receptor beta chains came from one sample sequenced in a study of CD8 T cells in Susac syndrome (dated by TCRdb to between 2018 and 2021). The library was made by the immunoSEQ multiplex PCR assay. RNA was extracted using the RNeasy kit, and roughly 0.5 to 1 microgram was reverse transcribed with random hexamers. TCRdb reprocessing: public reads trimmed at Q25 with fastp, clones called with MiXCR, in-frame beta chains kept. Every CDR3 protein is listed once, alongside the most common genes and DNA of its rows. Within this sample are 100,000 to 150,000 distinct CDR3 sequences, with roughly 76% of them counted one time only. Approximately 0.51% of the sample comes from the top ten. Sequencing was done on a sample of CD8+ T cells from PBMCs. These receptors came from a human donor with multiple sclerosis.

The chain uses TRBV6-5 and TRBJ2-5, with 7 bases identical to TRBD1. The CDR3 covers 14 residues. The junction had 1 base not matched to a gene; V was cut back by 2 bases and J by 1 base. The germline V gene encodes CDR1 MNHEY and CDR2 SVGAGI. CDR3 sequence reads: CASSYGTAQETQYF. DNA of the CDR3: TGTGCCAGCAGTTACGGGACAGCCCAAGAGACCCAGTACTTC.

This chain connects TRBV19 to TRBJ2-1; TRBD2 matches at 8 bases. The CDR3 extends over 18 amino acids. The germline V gene has CDR1 LNHDA and CDR2 SQIVND (reference sequence). V was pared by 0 bases and J by 4 bases, with 11 bases of the junction left unmatched. CDR3 nucleotides: TGTGCCAGTAGTATAGATGCTGGGAGCGGGGGAGCATACAATGAGCAGTTCTTC. Amino acid sequence: CASSIDAGSGGAYNEQFF.

The rearrangement joins TRBV5-1 to TRBJ2-2; 7 bases match TRBD1. V gave up 2 bases and J gave up 6 bases; unmatched junction bases: 7. CDR3 size: 15 residues. CDR1 SGHRS and CDR2 YFSETQ come from the germline V gene. The CDR3: CASSFRKGAAGELFF. CDR3 DNA sequence: TGCGCCAGCAGCTTTCGTAAGGGGGCGGCCGGGGAGCTGTTTTTT.

The chain carries TRBV5-1 and TRBJ2-2; D gene unclear. The V gene lost 2 bases and the J gene lost 6 bases, with 5 bases spanning the gap. The germline gives CDR1 SGHRS, CDR2 YFSETQ. The CDR3 consists of 12 residues. The CDR3 protein is CASSFGAGELFF. DNA of the CDR3: TGCGCCAGCAGCTTTGGGGCCGGGGAGCTGTTTTTT.

The rearrangement links TRBV3-1 to TRBJ2-1; 13 bases line up with TRBD2. The CDR3 consists of 20 residues. Germline loops: CDR1 LGHDT, CDR2 YNNKEL (reference sequence). The J segment lost 10 bases and the V segment lost 5 bases, leaving 23 bases of the junction unmatched. CDR3 residues: CASSVITGTSGTPPWGEQFF. For the CDR3, the DNA is TGTGCCAGCAGCGTAATAACCGGGACTAGCGGGACCCCTCCATGGGGCGAGCAGTTCTTC.

This chain links TRBV5-5 with TRBJ2-1; 8 bases fit TRBD1. The germline CDR1 and CDR2 sequences are SGHKS and YYEKEE (reference sequence). V shed 4 bases, J shed 4 bases, and the junction held 7 bases outside the gene matches. This CDR3 comprises 15 residues. CDR3: CASSLDRGGYNEQFF. DNA of the CDR3: TGTGCCAGCAGCCTCGACAGGGGTGGATACAATGAGCAGTTCTTC.

This clonotype was counted between two and nine times. The gene calls are TRBV20-1 and TRBJ2-1; the D gene is possibly TRBD2 (6 bases). V was pared by 5 bases and J by 0 bases, with 20 bases between. CDR3 length: 17 residues. Germline V CDR1 and CDR2: DFQATT, SNEGSKA (reference sequence). The CDR3 reads CSAPGMRGSSSYNEQFF. In DNA, the CDR3 is TGCAGTGCTCCCGGCATGCGGGGCTCAAGCTCCTACAATGAGCAGTTCTTC.

The chain uses TRBV7-9 and TRBJ2-2, with 8 positions matching TRBD1. Germline trimming cut 5 bases from V and 1 base from J; bases unmatched to any gene: 6. The CDR3 contains 16 residues. Germline loops: CDR1 SEHNR, CDR2 FQNEAQ (reference sequence). The CDR3 DNA is TGTGCCAGCAGCCCAGACAGGGGTTTGAACACCGGGGAGCTGTTTTTT. Its translation is CASSPDRGLNTGELFF.

This chain uses TRBV25-1 with TRBJ1-1; TRBD1 is a possible D gene (5 bases). Germline V gene sequence: CDR1 MGHDK, CDR2 SYGVNS. Trimming pared 0 bases from V and 5 bases from J, leaving 13 bases between. The CDR3 spans 15 residues. The CDR3: CASSEYEGLWTEAFF. CDR3 coding DNA: TGTGCCAGCAGTGAATATGAGGGGTTGTGGACTGAAGCTTTCTTT.

The genes are TRBV7-9 and TRBJ1-5; 8 positions agree with TRBD1. The ends lost 5 bases at V and 6 bases at J; junction bases unmatched: 6. Germline loops: CDR1 SEHNR, CDR2 FQNEAQ (reference sequence). CDR3 length equals 14 residues. The CDR3 region is CASSPGQGLQPQHF. The CDR3 nucleotides read TGTGCCAGCAGCCCCGGACAGGGACTTCAGCCCCAGCATTTT.